A single sample is the source of the 14 T cell receptor beta chains below, sequenced in a study of tumor and adjacent non-tumor tissue in lung cancer listed by TCRdb under 2018. RNA was isolated from bulk unsorted tissue, and RNA quality was assessed with a NanoDrop ND-1000 and an Agilent 2100. Library preparation was by multiplex PCR. Sequencing instrument: Illumina HiSeq 2500. TCRbeta libraries were built by three rounds of nested PCR using primers (Table S4), following protocols modified from ARM-PCR. Using fastp at Q25 and MiXCR, TCRdb reprocessed the public reads and kept productive beta chains. Every CDR3 protein is listed once, alongside the most common genes and DNA of its rows. The sample includes 220,000 or so distinct CDR3 sequences, with around 70% observed a single time. Of the sample, 25% falls within the top ten clones. The sequenced sample consisted of lung tumor tissue. All receptors come from a man in his sixties with non-small cell lung cancer.

CDR3: CASSPSPGVDEQFF. CDR3 nucleotide sequence: TGTGCCAGCAGCCCCTCGCCCGGAGTGGATGAGCAGTTCTTC. The gene calls are TRBV7-9 and TRBJ2-1; D is unclear. CDR3 length: 14 amino acids. Trimming left V 5 bases short and J 8 bases short, with 16 bases between. Germline CDR1 and CDR2: SEHNR and FQNEAQ (reference sequence).

A remark on this clonotype: Relative to the germline gene, one junction end is altered; a read error may explain this. The rearrangement links TRBV20-1 to TRBJ2-7; 7 positions match TRBD1. The CDR3 is 15 amino acids. CDR1 and CDR2 from the germline V gene are DFQATT and SNEGSKA (reference sequence). The CDR3 loop is CGARDHQGDLYGHYF. The CDR3 DNA follows: TGCGGTGCTAGAGATCATCAGGGGGACCTCTACGGGCATTACTTC.

This clonotype was seen only once. Mismatch with germline at one junction end may stem from a read error. The chain employs TRBV11-1 and TRBJ1-4, with a weak D call TRBD1 (5 bases). CDR3 length: 14 amino acids. The germline gives CDR1 SGHAT, CDR2 FQDESV (reference sequence). The CDR3 DNA follows: TGTACCAGCAGCTCGGGACGAGATAATGAGAAACTGTCTTTT. Amino acids: CTSSSGRDNEKLSF.

Turning to this clonotype: The junction departs from germline at one end; a sequencing error may be responsible. CDR3 sequence (DNA): TGCGCCAGCAGCCAACTGGGCCGGGCCCCGAACACCGGGGAGCTATTTTTT. Translated: CASSQLGRAPNTGELFF. This chain joins TRBV4-1 and TRBJ2-2; TRBD2 is a possible D gene (5 bases). Germline V gene sequence: CDR1 MGHRA, CDR2 YSYEKL. CDR3 length: 17 amino acids.

This clonotype was seen once. Relative to the germline gene, one junction end is altered; a read error may explain this. This chain connects TRBV4-2 to TRBJ2-5; weak D call: TRBD2 (6 bases). Germline V gene sequence: CDR1 LGHNA, CDR2 YNFKEQ. The CDR3 has 13 amino acids. Here the CDR3 reads CASSKDSREAQYF. The CDR3 nucleotides are TGTGCCAGCAGCAAAGATAGTAGGGAGGCGCAGTACTTC.

Remarks on this clonotype: A read error is likely, as this CDR3 ends without the conserved phenylalanine or tryptophan. The rearrangement uses TRBV11-2 and TRBJ2-5, with 7 bases that match TRBD2. The CDR3 has 12 amino acids. CDR1 and CDR2 (germline): SGHAT, FQNNGV. The J segment lost 9 bases and the V segment lost 4 bases, leaving 5 bases of the junction unmatched. Here the CDR3 DNA reads TGTGCCAGCAGCTCAAGAAGCGGGGCCCAGTACCTC. It encodes CASSSRSGAQYL.

Concerning this clonotype: At one of its ends the junction is not consistent with the germline gene, which may arise from a read error. This chain connects TRBV6-2 or TRBV6-3 to TRBJ1-5; no firm D call. The CDR3 sequence is 13 residues long. Looked up from germline, CDR1 is MNHEY and CDR2 is SVGEGT. The CDR3 DNA follows: TGTGTCAGCAGCAACGACCTTTTGAGGCCCCAGCATTTT. Translated, it gives CVSSNDLLRPQHF.

CDR3 sequence: CACSLDPLEVGGCTDTQYF. The CDR3 bases are TGTGCATGCAGCTTAGATCCCCTAGAAGTCGGGGGCTGCACAGATACGCAGTATTTT. The rearrangement joins TRBV11-3 to TRBJ2-3, with D possibly called TRBD1 or TRBD2 (6 bases each). The CDR3 has 19 amino acids. CDR1 and CDR2 (germline): SGHNT, YENEEA.

The J gene is TRBJ1-2, the V gene TRBV20-1; 8 bases are a match to TRBD1. The germline gives CDR1 DFQATT, CDR2 SNEGSKA (reference sequence). The V gene end was trimmed by 2 bases and the J gene end by 7 bases; junction bases not matched to a gene: 15. The CDR3 runs 16 residues. CDR3 sequence: CSARMSFDRGGGGYTF. The CDR3, as DNA: TGCAGTGCTAGAATGTCCTTTGACAGGGGCGGGGGTGGCTACACCTTC.

On this clonotype: A read error may explain this, as a much larger clone is one base away. V usage is TRBV13 and J usage is TRBJ1-1, with D tentatively TRBD1 (6 bases). Germline V gene data show CDR1 as PRHDT and CDR2 as FYEKMQ (reference sequence). There are 14 residues in the CDR3. Trimming left V 5 bases short and J 1 base short, with 11 bases between. CDR3 sequence: CASSRTDPNTEAFF. CDR3 DNA sequence: TGTGCCAGCAGCCGGACAGACCCGAACACTGAAGCTTTCTTT.

The chain is built from TRBV5-8 and TRBJ2-3, with D tentatively TRBD2 (6 bases). V gave up 4 bases and J gave up 0 bases, with 12 bases separating them. This CDR3 has 15 residues. Germline V gene sequence: CDR1 SGHTS, CDR2 YDEGEE. CDR3 residues: CASSGRDFSTDTQYF. In DNA, the CDR3 is TGTGCCAGCAGCGGGCGGGACTTTAGCACAGATACGCAGTATTTT.

The J gene is TRBJ2-3, the V gene TRBV24-1, with D unresolved. CDR1 is KGHDR and CDR2 is SFDVKD in the germline V gene. V lost 1 base, J lost 9 bases, and 13 bases lay in between. The CDR3 runs 14 residues. This CDR3 reads CATSDFKSQRTQYF. CDR3 DNA: TGTGCCACCAGTGATTTTAAAAGCCAGAGGACGCAGTATTTT.

This clonotype was seen at least ten times. The V call is TRBV5-5, the J call TRBJ1-2; D is possibly TRBD1 (6 bases). The CDR3 sequence is 13 residues long. Germline V gene sequence: CDR1 SGHKS, CDR2 YYEKEE (reference sequence). Trimming pared 4 bases from V and 6 bases from J, leaving 13 bases between. The CDR3 here is CASSPGQYDGYTF. For the CDR3, the DNA is TGTGCCAGCAGCCCTGGACAGTACGATGGCTACACCTTC.

About this clonotype: A much bigger clone sits one base away, suggesting this may be a read error. The chain joins TRBV7-9 to TRBJ2-3; D is perhaps TRBD2 (6 bases). This CDR3 comprises 14 residues. Germline lookup yields CDR1 SEHNR and CDR2 FQNEAQ (reference sequence). As DNA, the CDR3 is TGTCCCAGCAATCAGGGACTCTCCACAGATACGCAGTATTTT. Protein sequence: CPSNQGLSTDTQYF.